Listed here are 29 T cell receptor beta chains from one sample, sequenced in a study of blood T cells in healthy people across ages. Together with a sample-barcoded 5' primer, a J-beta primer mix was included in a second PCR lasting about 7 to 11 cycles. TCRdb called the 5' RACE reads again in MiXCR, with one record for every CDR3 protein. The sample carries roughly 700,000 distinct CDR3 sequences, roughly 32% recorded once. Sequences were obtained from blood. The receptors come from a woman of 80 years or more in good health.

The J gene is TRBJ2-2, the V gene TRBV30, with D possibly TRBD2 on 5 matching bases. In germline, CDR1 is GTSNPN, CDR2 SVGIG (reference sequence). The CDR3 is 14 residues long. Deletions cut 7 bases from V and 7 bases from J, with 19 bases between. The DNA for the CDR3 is TGTGCCTTCCGGGAATGGAGGATTGGCGGGGAGCTGTTTTTT. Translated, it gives CAFREWRIGGELFF.

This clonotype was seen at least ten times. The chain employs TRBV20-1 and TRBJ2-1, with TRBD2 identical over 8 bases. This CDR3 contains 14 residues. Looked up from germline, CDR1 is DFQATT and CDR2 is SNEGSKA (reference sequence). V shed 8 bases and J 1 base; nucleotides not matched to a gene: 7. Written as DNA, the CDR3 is TGCAGTACCACGGGGGGGGCGTCCTACAATGAGCAGTTCTTC. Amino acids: CSTTGGASYNEQFF.

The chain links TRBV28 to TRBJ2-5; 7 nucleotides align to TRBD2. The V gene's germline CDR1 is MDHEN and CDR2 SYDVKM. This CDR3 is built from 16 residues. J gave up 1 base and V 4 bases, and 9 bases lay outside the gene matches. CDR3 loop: CASSSQGLAAQETQYF. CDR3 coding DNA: TGTGCCAGCAGTTCCCAGGGCCTAGCGGCCCAAGAGACCCAGTACTTC.

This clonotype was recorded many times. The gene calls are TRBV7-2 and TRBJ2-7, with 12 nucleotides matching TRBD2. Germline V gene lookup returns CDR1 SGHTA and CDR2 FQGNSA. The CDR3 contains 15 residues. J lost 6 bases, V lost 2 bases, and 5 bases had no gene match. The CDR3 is CASSLQLAGGGEQYF. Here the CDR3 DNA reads TGTGCCAGCAGCTTACAACTAGCGGGGGGAGGCGAGCAGTACTTC.

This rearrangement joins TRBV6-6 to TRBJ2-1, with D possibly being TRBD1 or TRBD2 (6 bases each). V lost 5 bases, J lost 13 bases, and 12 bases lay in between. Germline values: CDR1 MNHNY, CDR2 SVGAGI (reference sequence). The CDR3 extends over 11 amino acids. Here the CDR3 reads CASSRGETQFF. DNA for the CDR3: TGTGCCAGCAGTAGGGGGGAGACCCAGTTCTTC.

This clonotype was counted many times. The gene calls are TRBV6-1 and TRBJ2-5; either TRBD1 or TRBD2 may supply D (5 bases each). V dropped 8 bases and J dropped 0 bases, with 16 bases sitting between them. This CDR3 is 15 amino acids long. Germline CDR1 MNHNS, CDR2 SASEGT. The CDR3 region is CASRPGPAYQETQYF. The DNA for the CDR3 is TGTGCCAGCCGACCGGGACCCGCGTACCAAGAGACCCAGTACTTC.

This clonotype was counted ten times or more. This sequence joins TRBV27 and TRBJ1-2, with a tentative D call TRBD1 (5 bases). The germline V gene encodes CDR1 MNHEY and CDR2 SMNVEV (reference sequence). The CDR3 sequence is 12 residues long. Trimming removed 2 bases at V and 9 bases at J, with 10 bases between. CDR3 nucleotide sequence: TGTGCCAGCAGTTTAAGGGGACTGAGCTACACCTTC. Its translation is CASSLRGLSYTF.

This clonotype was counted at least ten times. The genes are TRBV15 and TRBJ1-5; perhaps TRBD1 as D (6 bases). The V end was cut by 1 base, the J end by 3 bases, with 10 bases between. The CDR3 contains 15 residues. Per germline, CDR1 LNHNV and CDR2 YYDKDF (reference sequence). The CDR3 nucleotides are TGTGCCACCAGCAGAGGAACAGGGCCCAATCAGCCCCAGCATTTT. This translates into CATSRGTGPNQPQHF.

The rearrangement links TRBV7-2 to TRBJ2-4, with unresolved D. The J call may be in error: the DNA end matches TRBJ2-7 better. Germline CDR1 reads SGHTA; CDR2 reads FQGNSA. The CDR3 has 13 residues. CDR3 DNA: TGTGCCAGCAGCTCCCTAGACACCTACGAGCAGTACTTC. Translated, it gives CASSSLDTYEQYF.

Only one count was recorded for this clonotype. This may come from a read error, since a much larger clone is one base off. CDR3 loop: CASSALRNEKLYF. The DNA of the CDR3 is TGTGCCAGCAGCGCTTTGAGAAATGAAAAACTGTATTTT. The V and J genes are TRBV7-2 and TRBJ2-3, with D hard to call. Per the germline V gene, CDR1 is SGHTA and CDR2 is FQGNSA. The CDR3 is 13 residues long. Trimming took 5 bases from V and 14 from J, leaving 20 bases between them.

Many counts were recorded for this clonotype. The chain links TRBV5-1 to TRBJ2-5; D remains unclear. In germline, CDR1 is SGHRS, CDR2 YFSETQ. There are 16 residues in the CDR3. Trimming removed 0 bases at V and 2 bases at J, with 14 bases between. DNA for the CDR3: TGCGCCAGCAGCTTGGGACCAGCGCTAGAGCAAGAGACCCAGTACTTC. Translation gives CASSLGPALEQETQYF. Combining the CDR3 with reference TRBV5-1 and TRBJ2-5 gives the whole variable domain KAGVTQTPRYLIKTRGQQVTLSCSPISGHRSVSWYQQTPGQGLQFLFEYFSETQRNKGNFPGRFSGRQFSNSRSEMNVSTLELGDSALYLCASSLGPALEQETQYFGPGTRLLVL.

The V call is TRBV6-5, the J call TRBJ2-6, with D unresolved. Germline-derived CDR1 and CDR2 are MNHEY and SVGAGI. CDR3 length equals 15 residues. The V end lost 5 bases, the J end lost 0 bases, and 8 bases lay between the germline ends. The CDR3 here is CASSKEISGANVLTF. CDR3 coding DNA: TGTGCCAGCAGTAAAGAGATCTCTGGGGCCAACGTCCTGACTTTC.

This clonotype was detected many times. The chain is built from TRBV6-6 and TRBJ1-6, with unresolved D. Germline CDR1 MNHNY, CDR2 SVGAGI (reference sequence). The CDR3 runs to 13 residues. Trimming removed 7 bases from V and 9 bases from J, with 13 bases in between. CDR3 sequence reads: CASTPVAPSPLHF. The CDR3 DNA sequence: TGTGCCAGCACCCCGGTTGCCCCTTCACCCCTCCACTTT.

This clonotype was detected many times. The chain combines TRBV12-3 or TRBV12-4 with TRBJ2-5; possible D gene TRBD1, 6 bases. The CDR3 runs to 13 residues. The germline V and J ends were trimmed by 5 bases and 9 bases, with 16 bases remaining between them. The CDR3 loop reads CASSPDRFPAQYF. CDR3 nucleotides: TGTGCCAGCAGTCCCGACAGGTTCCCCGCCCAGTACTTC.

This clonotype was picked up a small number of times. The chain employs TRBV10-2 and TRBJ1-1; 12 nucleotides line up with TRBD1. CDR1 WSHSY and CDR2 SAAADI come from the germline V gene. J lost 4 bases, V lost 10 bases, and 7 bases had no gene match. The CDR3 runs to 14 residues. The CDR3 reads CATKGTGGGTEAFF. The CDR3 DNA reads TGCGCCACCAAGGGGACAGGGGGCGGCACTGAAGCTTTCTTT.

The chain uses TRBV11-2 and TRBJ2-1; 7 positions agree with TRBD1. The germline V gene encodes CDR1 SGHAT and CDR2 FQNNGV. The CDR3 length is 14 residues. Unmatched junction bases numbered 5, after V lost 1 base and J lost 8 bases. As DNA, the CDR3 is TGTGCCAGCAGCTTAGGGACAGGATTCTATGAGCAGTTCTTC. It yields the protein CASSLGTGFYEQFF.

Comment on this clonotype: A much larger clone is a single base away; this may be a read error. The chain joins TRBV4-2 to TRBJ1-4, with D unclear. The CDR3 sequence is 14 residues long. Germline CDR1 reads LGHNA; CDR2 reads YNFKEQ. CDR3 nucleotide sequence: TGTGCCAGCACCCTAGACCCAAGTTCCCTAAAACGGTTTTTT. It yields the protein CASTLDPSSLKRFF.

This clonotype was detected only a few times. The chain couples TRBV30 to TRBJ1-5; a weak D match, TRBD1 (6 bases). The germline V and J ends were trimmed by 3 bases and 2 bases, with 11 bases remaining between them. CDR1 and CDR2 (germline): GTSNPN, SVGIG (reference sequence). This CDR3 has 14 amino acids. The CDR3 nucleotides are TGTGCCTGGAGAGGGGGTCTGGGCAATCAGCCCCAGCATTTT. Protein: CAWRGGLGNQPQHF.

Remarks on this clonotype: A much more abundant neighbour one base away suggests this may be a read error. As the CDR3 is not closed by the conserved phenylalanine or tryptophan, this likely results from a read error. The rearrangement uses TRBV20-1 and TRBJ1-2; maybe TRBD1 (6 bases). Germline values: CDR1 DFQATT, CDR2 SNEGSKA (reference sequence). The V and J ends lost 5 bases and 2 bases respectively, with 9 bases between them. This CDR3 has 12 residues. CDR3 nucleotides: TGCAGTGCTGCTACAGGGAACTATGGCTACACCTGC. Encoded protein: CSAATGNYGYTC.

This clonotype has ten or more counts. CDR3: CASSLDAGRGRADTQYF. In DNA, the CDR3 is TGCGCCAGCAGCTTGGATGCGGGCAGGGGGCGCGCAGATACGCAGTATTTT. The chain combines TRBV5-1 with TRBJ2-3; 8 positions match TRBD1. In germline, CDR1 is SGHRS, CDR2 YFSETQ. The CDR3 runs to 17 residues. Trimming cost V 0 bases and J 4 bases; bases outside gene matches: 10.

CDR3 in amino acids: CASSYAMMANQETQYF. DNA for the CDR3: TGTGCCAGCAGCTACGCGATGATGGCCAACCAAGAGACCCAGTACTTC. The V gene is TRBV7-2, the J gene TRBJ2-5; D gene unclear. The germline CDR1 and CDR2 sequences are SGHTA and FQGNSA. This CDR3 comprises 16 residues. The ends were cut back, 4 bases at V and 0 bases at J, with 15 bases in the middle.

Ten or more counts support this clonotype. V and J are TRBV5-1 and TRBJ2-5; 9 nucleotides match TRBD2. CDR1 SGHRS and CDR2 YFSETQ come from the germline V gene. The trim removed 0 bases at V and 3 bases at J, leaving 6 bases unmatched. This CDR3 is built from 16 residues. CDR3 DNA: TGCGCCAGCAGCTTGGAATTAGCGGGGGACAAAGAGACCCAGTACTTC. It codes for CASSLELAGDKETQYF.

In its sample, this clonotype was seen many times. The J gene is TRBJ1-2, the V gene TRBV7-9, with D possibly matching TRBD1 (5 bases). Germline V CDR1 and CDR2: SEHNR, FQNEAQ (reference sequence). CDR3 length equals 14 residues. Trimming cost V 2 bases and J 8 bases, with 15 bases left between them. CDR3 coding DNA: TGTGCCAGCAGCTTACTTCTCCAGGGTGGCGGCTACACCTTC. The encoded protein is CASSLLLQGGGYTF.

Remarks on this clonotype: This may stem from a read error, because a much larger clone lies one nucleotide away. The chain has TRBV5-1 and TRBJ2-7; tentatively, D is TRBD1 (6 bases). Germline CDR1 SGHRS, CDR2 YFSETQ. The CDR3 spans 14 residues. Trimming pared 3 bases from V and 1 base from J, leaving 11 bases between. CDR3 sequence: CASSWGHNSYEQYF. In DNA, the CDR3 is TGCGCCAGCAGCTGGGGACACAATTCCTACGAGCAGTACTTC. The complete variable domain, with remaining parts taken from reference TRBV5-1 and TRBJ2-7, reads KAGVTQTPRYLIKTRGQQVTLSCSPISGHRSVSWYQQTPGQGLQFLFEYFSETQRNKGNFPGRFSGRQFSNSRSEMNVSTLELGDSALYLCASSWGHNSYEQYFGPGTRLTVT.

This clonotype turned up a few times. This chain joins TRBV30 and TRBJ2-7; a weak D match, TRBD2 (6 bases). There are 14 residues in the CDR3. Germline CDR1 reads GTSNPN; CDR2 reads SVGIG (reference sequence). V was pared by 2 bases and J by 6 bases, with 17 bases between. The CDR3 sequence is CAWSPLGGKAEQYF. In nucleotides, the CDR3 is TGTGCCTGGAGTCCCCTAGGAGGGAAGGCCGAGCAGTACTTC.

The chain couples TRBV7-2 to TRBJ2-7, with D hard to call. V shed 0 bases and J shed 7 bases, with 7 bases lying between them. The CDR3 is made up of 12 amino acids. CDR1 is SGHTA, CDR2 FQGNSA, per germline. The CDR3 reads CASSLAVKEQYF. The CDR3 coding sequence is TGTGCCAGCAGCTTAGCAGTGAAGGAGCAGTACTTC.

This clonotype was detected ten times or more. CDR3 bases: TGTGCCAGCAGTGAATTTCATTACGAGCAGTACTTC. Translating gives CASSEFHYEQYF. The gene calls are TRBV25-1 and TRBJ2-7; D gene uncertain. Per the germline V gene, CDR1 is MGHDK and CDR2 is SYGVNS. The V and J ends lost 1 base and 4 bases respectively, with 5 bases between them. CDR3 length equals 12 residues.

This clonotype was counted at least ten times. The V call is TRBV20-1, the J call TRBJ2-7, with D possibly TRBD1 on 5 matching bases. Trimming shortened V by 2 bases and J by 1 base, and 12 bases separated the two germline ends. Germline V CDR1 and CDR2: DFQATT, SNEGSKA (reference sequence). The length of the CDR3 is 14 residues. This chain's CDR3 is CSARKSQGSYEQYF. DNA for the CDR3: TGCAGTGCTAGAAAAAGTCAGGGATCCTACGAGCAGTACTTC.

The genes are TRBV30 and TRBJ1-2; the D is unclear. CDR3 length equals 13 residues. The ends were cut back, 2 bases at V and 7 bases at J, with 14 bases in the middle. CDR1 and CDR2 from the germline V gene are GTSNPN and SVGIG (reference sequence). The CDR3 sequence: CAWSPTGMGGYTF. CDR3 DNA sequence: TGTGCCTGGAGTCCTACCGGTATGGGTGGCTACACCTTC.